The 30 T cell receptor beta chains below were found in one sample sequenced in a study of blood T cell repertoires in COVID-19. The data were produced by immunoSEQ multiplex PCR, yet TCRdb's version contains in-frame clones alone and is incomplete. Of 250,000 or so clones in the sample, around 89% were seen once. The sample consisted of peripheral blood. The receptors were gathered from a woman in her thirties or forties who had recovered from COVID-19.

The CDR3 sequence: CASSFEFYEQYF. The CDR3 bases are TGTGCCAGCAGCTTTGAGTTTTACGAGCAGTACTTC. This chain uses TRBV5-4 with TRBJ2-7; D gene ambiguous. The CDR3 is made up of 12 amino acids. The germline gives CDR1 SGHNT, CDR2 YYREEE (reference sequence). Trimming shortened V by 2 bases and J by 4 bases, and 7 bases separated the two germline ends. The variable domain in full, with the rest retrieved from reference TRBV5-4 and TRBJ2-7, is ETGVTQSPTHLIKTRGQQVTLRCSSQSGHNTVSWYQQALGQGPQFIFQYYREEENGRGNFPPRFSGLQFPNYSSELNVNALELDDSALYLCASSFEFYEQYFGPGTRLTVT.

The V call is TRBV7-2, the J call TRBJ2-7; TRBD2 matches 7 bases. Germline V lookup: CDR1 SGHTA, CDR2 FQGNSA. The V and J ends lost 5 bases and 2 bases, in that order; junction bases with no gene match: 12. The length of the CDR3 is 16 residues. CDR3 nucleotides: TGTGCCAGCAGCCCCCGCCGGCGGGAGCCACCCTACGAGCAGTACTTC. Residues: CASSPRRREPPYEQYF.

The chain combines TRBV6-5 with TRBJ2-1; TRBD2 aligns across 12 bases. CDR1 and CDR2 (germline): MNHEY, SVGAGI. CDR3 length: 15 residues. The V gene end was trimmed by 0 bases and the J gene end by 15 bases; junction bases not matched to a gene: 9. CDR3: CASSYSASGRAPLFF. CDR3 sequence (DNA): TGTGCCAGCAGTTACTCGGCTAGCGGGAGGGCCCCCTTGTTCTTC.

The gene calls are TRBV28 and TRBJ2-7, with 11 bases fitting TRBD1. CDR1 is MDHEN, CDR2 SYDVKM, per germline. Unmatched junction bases numbered 3, after V lost 6 bases and J lost 2 bases. The CDR3 consists of 14 residues. As DNA, the CDR3 is TGTGCCAGCAGCCCGGGACAGGGGGCCTACGAGCAGTACTTC. It yields the protein CASSPGQGAYEQYF.

The rearrangement joins TRBV6-5 to TRBJ2-1, with D unresolved. CDR3 length: 14 amino acids. Trimming left V 6 bases short and J 0 bases short, with 9 bases between. The germline V gene encodes CDR1 MNHEY and CDR2 SVGAGI. CDR3 sequence reads: CASRGPSSYNEQFF. The CDR3 DNA follows: TGTGCCAGCAGGGGCCCGAGCTCCTACAATGAGCAGTTCTTC.

The chain combines TRBV5-6 with TRBJ2-5, with D tentatively TRBD1 (5 bases). CDR3 length: 16 amino acids. Trimming stripped 1 base from V and 4 bases from J, with 17 bases between. Looked up from germline, CDR1 is SGHDT and CDR2 is YYEEEE. CDR3 sequence (DNA): TGTGCCAGCAGCTTGTGGGGCTCCAGTTTTGGAGAGACCCAGTACTTC. Protein sequence: CASSLWGSSFGETQYF.

This chain uses TRBV7-7 with TRBJ2-5; 7 bases line up with TRBD2. V was clipped by 1 base and J by 5 bases; unmatched bases: 19. The CDR3 sequence is 19 residues long. The germline V gene has CDR1 SSHAT and CDR2 FNYEAQ (reference sequence). For the CDR3, the DNA is TGTGCCAGCAGCTTAGTTGGGGTAGCGGGCCTCTCCGGGGGGGAGACCCAGTACTTC. Protein product: CASSLVGVAGLSGGETQYF.

The rearrangement uses TRBV3-1 (or the pseudogene TRBV3-2) and TRBJ2-7, with TRBD1 matching 12 bases. The germline CDR1 and CDR2 sequences are LGHDT and YNNKEL (reference sequence). The CDR3 has 18 amino acids. The trim removed 4 bases at V and 1 base at J, leaving 11 bases unmatched. The DNA for the CDR3 is TGTGCCAGCAGCCCCGACCGGGACAGGGGGCGGGGGTCCTACGAGCAGTACGTC. Translation gives CASSPDRDRGRGSYEQYV.

The chain recombines TRBV21-1 with TRBJ2-3; TRBD2, the table's D call, was not compared with the DNA. TRBV21-1 is noted as a pseudogene. The CDR3 has 18 residues. The CDR3 DNA follows: TGTGCCAGCAGCAAAGGGGTTAGCGGGAGGACCCCGGGGGATACGCAGTATTTT. The encoded protein is CASSKGVSGRTPGDTQYF.

This clone was detected only a few times. The gene calls are TRBV11-2 and TRBJ2-6, with D perhaps TRBD1 (5 bases). This CDR3 is 15 amino acids long. Trimming left V 4 bases short and J 2 bases short, with 9 bases between. Germline loops: CDR1 SGHAT, CDR2 FQNNGV. The CDR3: CASSSQGAGANVLTF. CDR3 nucleotide sequence: TGTGCCAGCAGCTCGCAGGGCGCTGGGGCCAACGTCCTGACTTTC.

The rearrangement joins TRBV20-1 to TRBJ2-1, with 10 positions matching TRBD2. With 3 bases clipped from V and 7 bases from J, the junction kept 9 bases outside the gene matches. CDR3 length equals 15 residues. CDR1 DFQATT and CDR2 SNEGSKA come from the germline V gene (reference sequence). CDR3 protein: CSASRKAGGVNEQFF. For the CDR3, the DNA is TGCAGTGCTAGTCGTAAAGCGGGAGGGGTTAATGAGCAGTTCTTC.

The CDR3 coding sequence is TGTGCCAGCAGCCGGCGGGCTGAAGCTTTCTTT. Its protein is CASSRRAEAFF. The chain links TRBV12-3 or TRBV12-4 to TRBJ1-1; D call uncertain. V lost 6 bases and J 6 bases, leaving 8 bases between the germline ends. The CDR3 runs to 11 residues.

This clone occurred once. The V call is TRBV5-1, the J call TRBJ2-1; weak D call: TRBD2 (6 bases). The length of the CDR3 is 12 residues. The V and J ends lost 4 bases and 7 bases respectively, with 9 bases between them. CDR1 SGHRS and CDR2 YFSETQ come from the germline V gene. The CDR3 sequence is CASSPTRNEQFF. DNA for the CDR3: TGCGCCAGCAGCCCGACTAGGAATGAGCAGTTCTTC.

This chain joins TRBV6-1 and TRBJ1-5, with D unclear. This CDR3 is 13 amino acids long. CDR1 is MNHNS, CDR2 SASEGT, per germline. V was trimmed by 0 bases and J by 10 bases, leaving 10 bases between them. CDR3 amino acids: CASSEALRGPQHF. CDR3 bases: TGTGCCAGCAGTGAAGCGCTTAGAGGTCCCCAGCATTTT.

The V gene is TRBV7-9, the J gene TRBJ1-2, with 9 bases matching TRBD1. Per germline, CDR1 SEHNR and CDR2 FQNEAQ (reference sequence). The CDR3 is 14 amino acids. With 5 bases clipped from V and 3 bases from J, the junction kept 4 bases outside the gene matches. CDR3 sequence reads: CASSPTGGYYGYTF. The CDR3 region has the DNA TGTGCCAGCAGCCCGACAGGGGGTTACTATGGCTACACCTTC.

V usage is TRBV6-5 and J usage is TRBJ1-5, with 7 bases matching TRBD1. CDR3 length: 15 amino acids. The V and J ends lost 5 bases and 5 bases, in that order; junction bases with no gene match: 9. Germline CDR1 reads MNHEY; CDR2 reads SVGAGI. The CDR3 is CASSPSTGSDQPQHF. CDR3 coding DNA: TGTGCCAGCAGTCCATCGACAGGGTCCGATCAGCCCCAGCATTTT.

This chain links TRBV30 with TRBJ2-7, with TRBD2 matching over 16 bases. Germline V gene sequence: CDR1 GTSNPN, CDR2 SVGIG (reference sequence). V shed 0 bases and J 2 bases; nucleotides not matched to a gene: 10. The CDR3 spans 19 residues. CDR3 bases: TGTGCCTGGAGTGTACGAGGGACTAGCGGGAGGGCCTGGCCCTACGAGCAGTACTTC. Amino acids: CAWSVRGTSGRAWPYEQYF.

The chain employs TRBV18 and TRBJ2-2; 11 bases match TRBD2. The CDR3 has 18 residues. With 2 bases clipped from V and 4 bases from J, the junction kept 9 bases outside the gene matches. Germline CDR1 reads KGHSH; CDR2 reads LQKENI. CDR3 protein: CASSPVTSGTSLTGELFF. The CDR3 DNA sequence: TGTGCCAGCTCACCAGTGACTAGCGGGACTAGCCTCACCGGGGAGCTGTTTTTT.

This chain links TRBV9 with TRBJ1-1, with 8 nucleotides matching TRBD1. Per the germline V gene, CDR1 is SGDLS and CDR2 is YYNGEE. V lost 0 bases and J lost 5; bases outside the gene matches: 9. The CDR3 runs 16 residues. In nucleotides, the CDR3 is TGTGCCAGCAGCGTAGGAGGACAGGGAGTTCGGACTGAAGCTTTCTTT. Protein: CASSVGGQGVRTEAFF.

This clone was picked up one time. The V gene is TRBV5-4, the J gene TRBJ1-2; a weak D match, TRBD1 (6 bases). Trimming shortened V by 0 bases and J by 4 bases, and 10 bases separated the two germline ends. Germline-derived CDR1 and CDR2 are SGHNT and YYREEE (reference sequence). The CDR3 has 14 residues. As DNA, the CDR3 is TGTGCCAGCAGCTTGGGGGGGGGCGCCTATGGCTACACCTTC. It codes for CASSLGGGAYGYTF.

The chain is built from TRBV4-1 and TRBJ2-7; possibly TRBD1 for D (6 bases). CDR1 is MGHRA and CDR2 is YSYEKL in the germline V gene. The CDR3 runs 15 residues. V was shortened by 3 bases and J by 0 bases, with 12 bases between the two germline ends. The CDR3 bases are TGCGCCAGCAGCCACCAGGACAGTTACTCCTACGAGCAGTACTTC. This codes for CASSHQDSYSYEQYF.

The rearrangement links TRBV6-5 to TRBJ1-2, with a weak D call TRBD1 (6 bases). Germline lookup yields CDR1 MNHEY and CDR2 SVGAGI. The germline V and J ends were trimmed by 6 bases and 3 bases, with 14 bases remaining between them. The CDR3 covers 14 residues. The CDR3 coding sequence is TGTGCCAGCAGACGCCTCACAGGGCACTATGGCTACACCTTC. Translating it yields CASRRLTGHYGYTF.

The V and J genes are TRBV9 and TRBJ2-1; 7 nucleotides agree with TRBD2. From germline, CDR1 is SGDLS and CDR2 YYNGEE. This CDR3 is built from 15 residues. V lost 3 bases and J lost 11; bases outside the gene matches: 14. The CDR3 here is CASSATSDTTMKQFF. The CDR3 DNA reads as TGTGCCAGCAGCGCCACTAGCGACACCACAATGAAGCAGTTCTTC.

This chain joins TRBV5-6 and TRBJ2-2; maybe TRBD2 (5 bases). CDR1 is SGHDT, CDR2 YYEEEE, per germline. The CDR3 consists of 16 residues. V was clipped by 2 bases and J by 1 base, with 12 bases between them. CDR3 sequence (DNA): TGTGCCAGCAGCTTCGGGGTCCCAAAGAACACCGGGGAGCTGTTTTTT. Translation gives CASSFGVPKNTGELFF.

J is TRBJ2-1 and V is TRBV6-5; 8 bases are shared with TRBD2. J was trimmed by 0 bases and V by 8 bases; bases with no gene match: 6. Germline-derived CDR1 and CDR2 are MNHEY and SVGAGI. The CDR3 runs to 15 residues. CDR3 region: CASRRGTSSYNEQFF. The CDR3 nucleotides read TGTGCCAGCCGGCGCGGGACTAGCTCCTACAATGAGCAGTTCTTC.

The rearrangement links TRBV21-1 to TRBJ1-2. TRBV21-1 is noted as a pseudogene. The CDR3 covers 14 residues. The CDR3 DNA sequence: TGTGCCAGCAGGACCCCCGGGAGGGGATTCGGCTACACCTTC. Translated, it gives CASRTPGRGFGYTF.

This clone was found once. The chain uses TRBV11-2 and TRBJ1-2; possibly TRBD1 for D (6 bases). CDR1 and CDR2 from the germline V gene are SGHAT and FQNNGV. Trimming left V 1 base short and J 7 bases short, with 10 bases between. The CDR3 contains 13 residues. In DNA form, the CDR3 reads TGTGCCAGCAGCTTAGGGCAGGGGTCTGGCTACACCTTC. Amino acids: CASSLGQGSGYTF.

The rearrangement uses TRBV3-1 (or the pseudogene TRBV3-2) and TRBJ1-5, with no clear D. The germline V gene encodes CDR1 LGHDT and CDR2 YNNKEL (reference sequence). The length of the CDR3 is 15 residues. V lost 3 bases to trimming and J lost 11 bases, with 20 bases between them. CDR3 region: CASSQGEQPNTAQHF. For the CDR3, the DNA is TGTGCCAGCAGCCAGGGCGAACAGCCCAATACAGCCCAGCATTTT.

The chain uses TRBV2 and TRBJ2-3; 12 bases match TRBD2. V lost 7 bases to trimming and J lost 2 bases; unmatched junction nucleotides: 13. This CDR3 comprises 18 residues. Looked up from germline, CDR1 is SNHLY and CDR2 is FYNNEI. Here the CDR3 reads CASTGLAGSRWDTDTQYF. CDR3 nucleotides: TGTGCCAGCACCGGACTAGCGGGATCCCGCTGGGACACAGATACGCAGTATTTT.

The chain employs TRBV24-1 and TRBJ2-1; TRBD1 is a possible D gene (5 bases). CDR1 is KGHDR and CDR2 is SFDVKD in the germline V gene. This CDR3 comprises 18 residues. Trimming stripped 3 bases from V and 5 bases from J, with 22 bases between. CDR3 coding DNA: TGTGCCACCAGTGATAGGGGCCCCCGATACCCCCTAAACAATGAGCAGTTCTTC. Protein product: CATSDRGPRYPLNNEQFF.